Shown below are 12 T cell receptor beta chains from a single sample sequenced in a study of T cells in Graves' hyperthyroidism and ophthalmopathy. Amplification of TCR beta CDR3 regions used RNA as the template. A first-round RT-PCR of the TCR CDR3 used the HTBI primer set. One entry per CDR3 protein, called by TCRdb with MiXCR from the multiplex PCR reads. The sample records a few hundred thousand distinct CDR3 sequences, around 15% being singletons. What was sequenced was blood. These receptors came from a woman aged 18-29 years with Graves' hyperthyroidism.

J is TRBJ2-5 and V is TRBV20-1; 8 bases agree with TRBD1. Trimming took 0 bases from V and 5 from J; bases not matched to a gene: 11. The germline gives CDR1 DFQATT, CDR2 SNEGSKA (reference sequence). The CDR3 has 16 amino acids. CDR3: CSARDLGRGQRETQYF. For the CDR3, the DNA is TGCAGTGCTAGAGATCTTGGCAGGGGGCAACGCGAGACCCAGTACTTC.

V is TRBV19 and J is TRBJ2-1; 14 bases map to TRBD2. There are 15 residues in the CDR3. The germline V gene has CDR1 LNHDA and CDR2 SQIVND (reference sequence). V was pared by 9 bases and J by 7 bases, with 8 bases of the junction left unmatched. CDR3 bases: TGTGCCAGCACTCCCGGGACTAGCGGGAGAAATGAGCAGTTCTTC. Residues: CASTPGTSGRNEQFF.

This clonotype was found many times. The chain uses TRBV5-1 and TRBJ2-7; D is ambiguous. This CDR3 has 18 amino acids. V was shortened by 1 base and J by 2 bases, with 22 bases between the two germline ends. Germline V gene sequence: CDR1 SGHRS, CDR2 YFSETQ. DNA of the CDR3: TGCGCCAGCAGCTTGAACCCTCCGGACCCGACCGATCCCTACGAGCAGTACGTC. Encoded protein: CASSLNPPDPTDPYEQYV.

In regard to this clonotype: An end of the junction differs from the germline gene, which may be a read error. This chain links TRBV19 with TRBJ1-1; no firm D call. Germline V lookup: CDR1 LNHDA, CDR2 SQIVND (reference sequence). CDR3 length equals 11 residues. The CDR3 here is CASSIDLPPLF. CDR3 nucleotide sequence: TGTGCCAGTAGTATAGATCTCCCCCCCCTCTTT. The whole variable domain, filled in from reference TRBV19 and TRBJ1-1, reads DGGITQSPKYLFRKEGQNVTLSCEQNLNHDAMYWYRQDPGQGLRLIYYSQIVNDFQKGDIAEGYSVSREKKESFPLTVTSAQKNPTAFYLCASSIDLPPLFGQGTRLTVV.

The CDR3 bases are TGTGCCTGGGGGCCCCCGCCGGGACAACAGAACACTGAAGCTTTCTTT. Residues: CAWGPPPGQQNTEAFF. The chain joins TRBV30 to TRBJ1-1, with D perhaps matching TRBD1 (6 bases). V was shortened by 5 bases and J by 1 base, with 20 bases between the two germline ends. This CDR3 spans 16 amino acids. Germline loops: CDR1 GTSNPN, CDR2 SVGIG (reference sequence).

This clonotype was counted a few times. The CDR3 is CASSVAANYEQYF. CDR3 in DNA: TGTGCCAGCAGCGTAGCAGCGAACTACGAGCAGTACTTC. The rearrangement links TRBV9 to TRBJ2-7; no clear D gene. The ends were cut back, 0 bases at V and 3 bases at J, with 7 bases in the middle. The CDR3 runs to 13 residues. The germline CDR1 and CDR2 sequences are SGDLS and YYNGEE.

This clonotype is medium-sized by share. The CDR3 protein is CASGRSSYNEQFF. CDR3 sequence (DNA): TGTGCCAGCGGGCGCAGCTCCTACAATGAGCAGTTCTTC. The chain couples TRBV7-6 to TRBJ2-1; D call uncertain. The V end lost 8 bases, the J end lost 0 bases, and 8 bases lay between the germline ends. Germline CDR1 and CDR2: SGHVS and FNYEAQ. This CDR3 comprises 13 residues.

At least ten counts were recorded for this clonotype. This rearrangement joins TRBV6-2 or TRBV6-3 to TRBJ1-2; D is perhaps TRBD1 (5 bases). The germline CDR1 and CDR2 sequences are MNHEY and SVGEGT. The CDR3 loop spans 11 amino acids. V lost 6 bases, J lost 8 bases, and 10 bases lay in between. CDR3 sequence: CASRKGDGYTF. For the CDR3, the DNA is TGTGCCAGCAGAAAAGGGGACGGCTACACCTTC.

Regarding this clonotype: Since a much larger clone is just one base distant, this may be a read error. V gene TRBV6-2 or TRBV6-3 combines with J gene TRBJ2-3; 12 bases are a match to TRBD2. Per germline, CDR1 MNHEY and CDR2 SVGEGT. V lost 11 bases, J lost 0 bases, and 12 bases stayed unmatched. The CDR3 totals 17 residues. CDR3 sequence (DNA): TGTGCCGGTAGCCCGGGACTAGCGGGTTCTAGCACAGATACGCAGTATTTT. Protein: CAGSPGLAGSSTDTQYF.

In regard to this clonotype: Given a much more abundant clone one base away, this may be a read error. This sequence joins TRBV3-1 and TRBJ1-6; D possibly corresponds to TRBD1 (6 bases). From germline, CDR1 is LGHDT and CDR2 YNNKEL (reference sequence). This CDR3 contains 15 residues. This CDR3 reads CTSSQDGRGGSPLHF. In DNA, the CDR3 is TGTACCAGCAGCCAAGACGGCAGGGGCGGGTCACCCCTCCACTTT. The full variable domain, completed using reference TRBV3-1 and TRBJ1-6, is DTAVSQTPKYLVTQMGNDKSIKCEQNLGHDTMYWYKQDSKKFLKIMFSYNNKELIINETVPNRFSPKSPDKAHLNLHINSLELGDSAVYFCTSSQDGRGGSPLHFGNGTRLTVT.

This clonotype was detected many times. The chain employs TRBV29-1 and TRBJ2-3; no clear D. This CDR3 comprises 12 residues. Germline V lookup: CDR1 SQVTM, CDR2 ANQGSEA. Trimming removed 0 bases at V and 4 bases at J, with 5 bases between. The CDR3 coding sequence is TGCAGCGTTGAAGATCTGCCAGATACGCAGTATTTT. Protein product: CSVEDLPDTQYF.

This clonotype was observed a handful of times. J is TRBJ1-4 and V is TRBV9, with 10 bases lining up with TRBD1. Trimming removed 0 bases from V and 7 bases from J; junction bases left unmatched: 6. The CDR3 runs 16 residues. CDR1 and CDR2 from the germline V gene are SGDLS and YYNGEE. CDR3 loop: CASSVGDRGRGEKLFF. The CDR3 DNA is TGTGCCAGCAGCGTAGGCGACAGGGGGCGCGGTGAAAAACTGTTTTTT.